This T cell receptor beta chain was documented in a study of blood T cells in healthy people across ages. Details on this clonotype: Its specificity is unknown.

PCR was performed a second time for roughly 7 to 12 cycles using a sample-barcoded 5' primer and a J-beta primer mix. Paired-end reads containing CDR3 totaled no fewer than 2.5 million for each sample. TCRdb independently ran MiXCR on the 5' RACE reads; one entry per CDR3 protein. This table holds 790,000 or so distinct CDR3 sequences, around 50% found once. Study conclusions and caveats: Naive CD4+ cells and diversity were both higher in long-lived donors than in aged donors.

V lost 1 base, J lost 2 bases, and 10 bases lay in between. Germline CDR1 MGHRA, CDR2 YSYEKL. The CDR3 totals 15 residues. Around 10 milliliters of peripheral blood were drawn from each donor. This sequence originates from a man aged 35 to 55 in good health. The V and J genes are TRBV4-1 and TRBJ2-3; no firm D call. The specimen sequenced was blood. CDR3 protein: CASSQVILPTDTQYF. CDR3 in DNA: TGCGCCAGCAGCCAAGTAATCCTCCCCACAGATACGCAGTATTTT.